The clone carrying this T cell receptor (beta chain) has at least ten counts. The sample is drawn from a study of neurological immune-mediated disorders. The CDR3 sequence is 14 residues long. Trimming removed 3 bases from V and 0 bases from J, with 8 bases in between. From germline, CDR1 is SEHNR and CDR2 FQNEAQ (reference sequence). TCRdb ran MiXCR on the 5' RACE reads and lists one entry per CDR3 protein. The sample holds about 58,000 distinct CDR3 sequences; approximately 3.9% are singletons and the top ten take approximately 1.6%. The sequence was collected from a man aged 25 to 40 with multiple sclerosis. This chain links TRBV7-9 with TRBJ1-1; D gene uncertain. Sequencing was performed on PBMCs. The CDR3 sequence is CASSFSFMNTEAFF. In DNA form, the CDR3 reads TGTGCCAGCAGCTTTTCGTTCATGAACACTGAAGCTTTCTTT.